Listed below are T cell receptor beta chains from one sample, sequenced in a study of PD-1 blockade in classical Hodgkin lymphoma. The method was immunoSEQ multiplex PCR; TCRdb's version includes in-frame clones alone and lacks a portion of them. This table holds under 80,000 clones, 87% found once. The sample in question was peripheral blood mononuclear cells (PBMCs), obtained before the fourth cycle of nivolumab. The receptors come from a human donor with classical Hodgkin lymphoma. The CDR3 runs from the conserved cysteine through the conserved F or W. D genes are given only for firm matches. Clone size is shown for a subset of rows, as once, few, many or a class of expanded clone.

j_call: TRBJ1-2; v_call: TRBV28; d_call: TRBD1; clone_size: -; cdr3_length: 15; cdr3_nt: TGTGCCAGCAGGTATCCGGGACAGGGGTTCTATGGCTACACCTTC; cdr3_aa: CASRYPGQGFYGYTF
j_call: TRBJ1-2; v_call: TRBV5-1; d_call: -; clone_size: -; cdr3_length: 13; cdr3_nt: TGCGCCAGCAGCCGCGATACAGGGAATGGCTACACCTTC; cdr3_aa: CASSRDTGNGYTF
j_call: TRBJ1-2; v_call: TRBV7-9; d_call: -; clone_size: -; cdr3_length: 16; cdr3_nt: TGTGCCAGCAGCTTAGTTGGTTCCGGGACACCCGACGGCTACACCTTC; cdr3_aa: CASSLVGSGTPDGYTF
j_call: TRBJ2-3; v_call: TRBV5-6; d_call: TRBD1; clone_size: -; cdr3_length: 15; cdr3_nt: TGTGCCAGCAGCTTGCCGGGACAGGGGAGGGATACGCAGTATTTT; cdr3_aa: CASSLPGQGRDTQYF
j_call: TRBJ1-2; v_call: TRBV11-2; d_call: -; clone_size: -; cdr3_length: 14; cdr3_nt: TGTGCCAGCAGCTCCCTCAAAGCGGACTATGGCTACACCTTC; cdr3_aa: CASSSLKADYGYTF
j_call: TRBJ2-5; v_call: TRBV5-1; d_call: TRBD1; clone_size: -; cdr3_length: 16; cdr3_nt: TGCGCCAGCAGCTTATCAGGGGGCCTCCTTGAAGAGACCCAGTACTTC; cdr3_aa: CASSLSGGLLEETQYF
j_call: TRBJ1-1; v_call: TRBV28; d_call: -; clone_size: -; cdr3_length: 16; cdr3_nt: TGTGCCAGCAGCCCCCCGGGACTGAAGATGAACACTGAAGCTTTCTTT; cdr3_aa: CASSPPGLKMNTEAFF
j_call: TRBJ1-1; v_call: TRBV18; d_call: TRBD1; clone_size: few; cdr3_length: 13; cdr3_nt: TGTGCCAGCTCGACAGGGATGAACACTGAAGCTTTCTTT; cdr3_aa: CASSTGMNTEAFF
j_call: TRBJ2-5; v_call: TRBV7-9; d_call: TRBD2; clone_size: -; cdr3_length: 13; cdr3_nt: TGTGCCAGCAGCTTAGATGGGGGGGAGACCCGGTACTTC; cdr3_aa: CASSLDGGETRYF
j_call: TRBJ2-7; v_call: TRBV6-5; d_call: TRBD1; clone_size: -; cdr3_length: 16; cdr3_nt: TGTGCCAGCAGTTACGAACGGACAGGGATTTCCTACGAGCAGTACTTC; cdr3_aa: CASSYERTGISYEQYF
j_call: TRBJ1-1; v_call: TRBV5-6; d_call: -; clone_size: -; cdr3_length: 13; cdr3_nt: TGTGCCAGCAGCTTAGGATGGATCACTGAAGCTTTCTTT; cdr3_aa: CASSLGWITEAFF
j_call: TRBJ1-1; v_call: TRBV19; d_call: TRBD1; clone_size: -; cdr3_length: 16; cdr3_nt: TGTGCCAGTAGTTTGGGAGGGGGCAGGTACAACACTGAAGCTTTCTTT; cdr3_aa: CASSLGGGRYNTEAFF
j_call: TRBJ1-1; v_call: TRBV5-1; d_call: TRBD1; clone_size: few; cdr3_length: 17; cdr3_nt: TGCGCCAGCAGCTTGTACCAGGCGGGGACAGCGAACACTGAAGCTTTCTTT; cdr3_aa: CASSLYQAGTANTEAFF
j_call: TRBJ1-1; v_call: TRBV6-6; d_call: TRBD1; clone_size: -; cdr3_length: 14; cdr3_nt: TGTGCCAGCATTGGGGTCAGGGGGCTAAGTGAAGCTTTCTTT; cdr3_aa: CASIGVRGLSEAFF
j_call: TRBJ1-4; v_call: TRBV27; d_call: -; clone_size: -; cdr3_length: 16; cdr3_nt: TGTGCCAGCAGATTGGCCAGTGAGTCAACTAATGAAAAACTGTTTTTT; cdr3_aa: CASRLASESTNEKLFF
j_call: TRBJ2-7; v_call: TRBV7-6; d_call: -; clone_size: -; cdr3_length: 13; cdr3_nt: TGTGCCAGCAGCCCAGTGACACTATACGAGCAGTACTTC; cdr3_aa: CASSPVTLYEQYF
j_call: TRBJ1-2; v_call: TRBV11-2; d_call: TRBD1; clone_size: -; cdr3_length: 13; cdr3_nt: TGTGCCAGCAGATGGACAGGGGTCGGTGGCTACACCTTC; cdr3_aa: CASRWTGVGGYTF
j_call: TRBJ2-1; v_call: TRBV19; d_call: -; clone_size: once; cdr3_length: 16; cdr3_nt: TGTGCCAGTAGTACCTCTAAGGGTAACTCCTACAATGAGCAGTTCTTC; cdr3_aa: CASSTSKGNSYNEQFF
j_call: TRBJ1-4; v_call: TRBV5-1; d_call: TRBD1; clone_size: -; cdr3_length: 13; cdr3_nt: TGCGCCAGCAGCCCCGACAGGGGGATTGGACTGTTTTTT; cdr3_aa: CASSPDRGIGLFF
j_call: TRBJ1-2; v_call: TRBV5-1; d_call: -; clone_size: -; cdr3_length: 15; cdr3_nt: TGCGCCAGCAGCTTGGAACAGGTCAATGTTGGGGGCTACACCTTC; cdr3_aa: CASSLEQVNVGGYTF
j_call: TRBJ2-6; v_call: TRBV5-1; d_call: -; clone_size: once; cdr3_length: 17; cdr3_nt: TGCGCCAGCAGCTTTCCGACAGGAGCCCCTGGGGCCAACGTCCTGACTTTC; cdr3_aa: CASSFPTGAPGANVLTF
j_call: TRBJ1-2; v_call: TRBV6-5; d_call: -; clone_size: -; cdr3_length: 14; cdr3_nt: TGTGCCAGCAGCCGACAGGAAACAAACTATGGCTACACCTTC; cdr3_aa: CASSRQETNYGYTF
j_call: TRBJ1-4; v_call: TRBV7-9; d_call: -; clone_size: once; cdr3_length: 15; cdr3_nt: TGTGCCAGCAGTTTCGGAGGATCAACTAATGAAAAACTGTTTTTT; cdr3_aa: CASSFGGSTNEKLFF
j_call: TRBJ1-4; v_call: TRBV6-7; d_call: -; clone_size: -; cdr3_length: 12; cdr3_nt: TGTGCCAGTTTCCCCTTACTCGAAAAACTGTTTTTT; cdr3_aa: CASFPLLEKLFF
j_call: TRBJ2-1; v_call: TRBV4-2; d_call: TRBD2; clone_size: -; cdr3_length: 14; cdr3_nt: TGTGCCAGCAGCCAAGAAGACGGTAGCGGGGGGCAGTTCTTC; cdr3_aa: CASSQEDGSGGQFF
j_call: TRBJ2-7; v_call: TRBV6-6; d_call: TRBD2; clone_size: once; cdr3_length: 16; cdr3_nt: TGTGCCAGCAGTAGGGGTAGCGGGGGCCACTCCTACGAGCAGTACTTC; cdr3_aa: CASSRGSGGHSYEQYF
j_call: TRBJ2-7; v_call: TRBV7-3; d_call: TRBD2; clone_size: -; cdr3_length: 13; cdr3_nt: TGTGCCAGCAGCCGGCTAGCGGGTCGTGAGCAGTACTTC; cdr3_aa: CASSRLAGREQYF
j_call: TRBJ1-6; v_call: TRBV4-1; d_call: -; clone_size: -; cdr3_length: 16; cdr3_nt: TGCGCCAGCAGCCAAGTTAGGGGCCCAGCTAATTCACCCCTCCACTTT; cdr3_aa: CASSQVRGPANSPLHF
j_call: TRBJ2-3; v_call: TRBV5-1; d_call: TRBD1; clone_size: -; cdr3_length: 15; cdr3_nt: TGCGCCAGCAGCCGCGGACAGGGGAACACAGATACGCAGTATTTT; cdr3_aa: CASSRGQGNTDTQYF
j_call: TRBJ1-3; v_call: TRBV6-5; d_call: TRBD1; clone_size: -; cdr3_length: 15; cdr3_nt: TGTGCCAGCAGTCAACAGGGGACTGCTGGAAACACCATATATTTT; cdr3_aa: CASSQQGTAGNTIYF
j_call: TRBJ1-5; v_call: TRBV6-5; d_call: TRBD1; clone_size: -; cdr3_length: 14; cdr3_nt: TGTGCCAGCAGTTCTCCAGGGGGGAATCAGCCCCAGCATTTT; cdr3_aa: CASSSPGGNQPQHF
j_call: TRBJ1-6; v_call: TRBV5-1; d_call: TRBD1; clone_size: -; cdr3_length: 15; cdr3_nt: TGCGCCAGCAGCTACACGGGACAGGGTAATTCACCCCTCCACTTT; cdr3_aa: CASSYTGQGNSPLHF
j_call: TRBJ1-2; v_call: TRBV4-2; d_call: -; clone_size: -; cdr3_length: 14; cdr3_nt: TGTGCCAGCAGCCAAGATTATGGTGGAGTGGGCTACACCTTC; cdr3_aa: CASSQDYGGVGYTF
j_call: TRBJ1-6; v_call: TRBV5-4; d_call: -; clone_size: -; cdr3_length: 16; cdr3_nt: TGTGCCAGCAGCTTTGGTATAACGGGACAAAATTCACCCCTCCACTTT; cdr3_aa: CASSFGITGQNSPLHF
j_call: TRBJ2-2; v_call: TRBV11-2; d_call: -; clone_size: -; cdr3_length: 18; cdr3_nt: TGTGCCAGCAGCCCCCCCTTGGGTTGGCGGGCGAACACCGGGGAGCTGTTTTTT; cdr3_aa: CASSPPLGWRANTGELFF
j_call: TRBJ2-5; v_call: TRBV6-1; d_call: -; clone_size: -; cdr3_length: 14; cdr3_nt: TGTGCCAGCAGTGAACCAAGAGGACAAGAGACCCAGTACTTC; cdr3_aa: CASSEPRGQETQYF
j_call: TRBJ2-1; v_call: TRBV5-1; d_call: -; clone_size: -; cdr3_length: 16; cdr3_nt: TGCGCCAGCAGCTTGGCGGAGGGGGCCTCATACAATGAGCAGTTCTTC; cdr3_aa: CASSLAEGASYNEQFF
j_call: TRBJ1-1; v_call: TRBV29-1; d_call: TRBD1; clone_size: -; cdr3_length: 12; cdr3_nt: TGCAGCGCGGGACAGAGGAACACTGAAGCTTTCTTT; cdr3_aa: CSAGQRNTEAFF
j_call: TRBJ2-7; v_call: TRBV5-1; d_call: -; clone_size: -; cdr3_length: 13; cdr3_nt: TGCGCCAGCAGCTTGGGCGGTGTCTACGAGCAGTACTTC; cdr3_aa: CASSLGGVYEQYF
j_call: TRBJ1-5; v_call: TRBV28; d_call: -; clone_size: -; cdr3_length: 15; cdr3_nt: TGTGCCAGCAGTTTAATCCCTGCGGAGAATCAGCCCCAGCATTTT; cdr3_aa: CASSLIPAENQPQHF
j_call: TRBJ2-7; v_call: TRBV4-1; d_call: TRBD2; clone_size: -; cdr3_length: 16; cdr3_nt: TGCGCCAGCAGCCAAACGGCGGGGGGCCTAATGAGCGAGCAGTACTTC; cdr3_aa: CASSQTAGGLMSEQYF
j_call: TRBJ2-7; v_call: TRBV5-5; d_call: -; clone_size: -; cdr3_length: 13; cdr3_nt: TGTGCCAGCAGCCCGGCCGGCTCCTACGAGCAGTACTTC; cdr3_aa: CASSPAGSYEQYF
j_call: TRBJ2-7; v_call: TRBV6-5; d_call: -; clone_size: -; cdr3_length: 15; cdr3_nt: TGTGCCAGCAGTTACGGTACAGCCCCTTCCTACGAGCAGTACTTC; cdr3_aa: CASSYGTAPSYEQYF
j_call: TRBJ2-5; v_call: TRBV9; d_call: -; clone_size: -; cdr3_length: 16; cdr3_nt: TGTGCCAGCAGCGTAGACCCCGGGACATCTCTTGAGACCCAGTACTTC; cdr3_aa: CASSVDPGTSLETQYF
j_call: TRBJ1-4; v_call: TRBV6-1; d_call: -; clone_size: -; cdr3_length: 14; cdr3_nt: TGTGCCAGCAGTCGAGGGGGGTCTAATGAAAAACTGTTTTTT; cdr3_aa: CASSRGGSNEKLFF
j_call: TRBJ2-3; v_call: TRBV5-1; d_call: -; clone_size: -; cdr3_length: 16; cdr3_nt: TGCGCCAGCAGCTTGGGGGCCTTCGTTAGCGCAGATACGCAGTATTTT; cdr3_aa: CASSLGAFVSADTQYF
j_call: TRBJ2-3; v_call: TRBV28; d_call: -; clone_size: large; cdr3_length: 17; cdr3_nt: TGTGCCAGCAGTTTCGATCCCGGGACCAGAGCCTTATCAACGCAGTATTTT; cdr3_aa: CASSFDPGTRALSTQYF
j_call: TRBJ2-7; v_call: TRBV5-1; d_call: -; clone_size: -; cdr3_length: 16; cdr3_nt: TGCGCCAGCAGCCCGGGACCGGGGATCTTGGTGCACGAGCAGTACTTC; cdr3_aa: CASSPGPGILVHEQYF
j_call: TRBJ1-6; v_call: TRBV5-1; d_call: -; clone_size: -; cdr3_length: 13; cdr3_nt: TGCGCCAGCTCCGACCGGCTCGGTTCACCCCTCCACTTT; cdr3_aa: CASSDRLGSPLHF
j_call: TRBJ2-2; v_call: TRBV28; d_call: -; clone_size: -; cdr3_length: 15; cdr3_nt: TGTGCCAGCAGCCCCCGGCAGAGGTTGCTCGGGGAGCTGTTTTTT; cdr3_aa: CASSPRQRLLGELFF
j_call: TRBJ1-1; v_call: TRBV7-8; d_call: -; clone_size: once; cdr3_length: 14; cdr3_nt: TGTGCCAGCAGCTTAGTCATAGGAAACACTGAAGCTTTCTTT; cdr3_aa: CASSLVIGNTEAFF
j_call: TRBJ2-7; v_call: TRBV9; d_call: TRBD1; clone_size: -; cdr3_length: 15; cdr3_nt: TGTGCCAGCAGCGTAGATCCAGGGGGTACCTACGAGCAGTACTTC; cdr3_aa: CASSVDPGGTYEQYF
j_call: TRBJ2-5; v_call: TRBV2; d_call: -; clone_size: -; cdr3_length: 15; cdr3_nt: TGTGCCAGCAGTGAGGCTCAGGGGCAGCCAGAGACCCAGTACTTC; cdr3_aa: CASSEAQGQPETQYF
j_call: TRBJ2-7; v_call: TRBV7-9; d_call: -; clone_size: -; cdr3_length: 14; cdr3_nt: TGTGCCAGCAGCGCGAACAACCGGAGGGCCGAGCAGTACTTC; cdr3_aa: CASSANNRRAEQYF
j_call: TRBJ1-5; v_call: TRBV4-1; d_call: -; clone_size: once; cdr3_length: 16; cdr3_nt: TGCGCCAGCAGCCAACTCGAGGGGAGTTTCAGTCAGCCCCAGCATTTT; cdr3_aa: CASSQLEGSFSQPQHF
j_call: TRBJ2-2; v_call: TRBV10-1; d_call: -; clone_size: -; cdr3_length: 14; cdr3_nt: TGCGCCAGCTCAGGGATGCCGAACACCGGGGAGCTGTTTTTT; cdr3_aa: CASSGMPNTGELFF
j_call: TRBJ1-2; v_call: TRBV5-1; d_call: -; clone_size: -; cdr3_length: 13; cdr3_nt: TGCGCCAGCACCAGTCAGGGCCCTTATGGCTACACCTTC; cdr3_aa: CASTSQGPYGYTF
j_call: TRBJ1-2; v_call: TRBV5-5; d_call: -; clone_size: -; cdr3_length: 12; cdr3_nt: TGTGCCAGCAGCTTGGCCGGGGGCGGCTACACCTTC; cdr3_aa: CASSLAGGGYTF
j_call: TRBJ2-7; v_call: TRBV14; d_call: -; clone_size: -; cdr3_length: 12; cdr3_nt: TGTGCCAGCAGCCGACTTCAGGGGCCGCGGTACTTC; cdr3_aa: CASSRLQGPRYF
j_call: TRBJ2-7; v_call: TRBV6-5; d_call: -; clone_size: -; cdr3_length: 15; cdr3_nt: TGTGCCAGCAGTTACTTACGCGGGGCCAGCGGCGAGCAGTACTTC; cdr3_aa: CASSYLRGASGEQYF